This TCR beta chain came from a study of blood T cell repertoires in COVID-19. Germline-derived CDR1 and CDR2 are SNHLY and FYNNEI. After removal of 2 bases from V and 9 bases from J, the junction contained 7 bases not matched to a gene. This CDR3 is 15 amino acids long. Authors' data handling: Estimation of nucleated cell counts was performed using reference gene primer amplification. Assay: immunoSEQ multiplex PCR; the TCRdb copy retains only in-frame clones and omits some. V and J calls and clone size are copied from that table; D and trimming were computed from the DNA. Of about 100,000 clones in the sample, about 91% were seen once.

The chain employs TRBV2 and TRBJ2-1, with TRBD2 matching 10 bases. Sequenced material: peripheral blood. This clonotype originated in a middle-aged man with acute or convalescent COVID-19. This CDR3 reads CASSEIAGGFGEQFF. For the CDR3, the DNA is TGTGCCAGCAGTGAAATAGCGGGGGGTTTTGGTGAGCAGTTCTTC. The variable domain in full, completed from reference TRBV2 and TRBJ2-1, reads EPEVTQTPSHQVTQMGQEVILRCVPISNHLYFYWYRQILGQKVEFLVSFYNNEISEKSEIFDDQFSVERPDGSNFTLKIRSTKLEDSAMYFCASSEIAGGFGEQFFGPGTRLTVL.